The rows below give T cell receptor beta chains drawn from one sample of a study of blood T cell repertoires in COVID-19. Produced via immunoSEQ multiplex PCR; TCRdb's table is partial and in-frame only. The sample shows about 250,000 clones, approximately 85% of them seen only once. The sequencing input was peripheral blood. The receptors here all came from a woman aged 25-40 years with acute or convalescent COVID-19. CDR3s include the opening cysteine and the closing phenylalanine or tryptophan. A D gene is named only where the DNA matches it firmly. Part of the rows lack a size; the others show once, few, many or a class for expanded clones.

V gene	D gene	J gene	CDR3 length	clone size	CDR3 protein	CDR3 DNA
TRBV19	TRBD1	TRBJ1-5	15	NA	CASSIVTGGYQPQHF	TGTGCCAGTAGTATAGTGACAGGGGGCTATCAGCCCCAGCATTTT
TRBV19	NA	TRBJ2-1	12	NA	CASLSSYNEQFF	TGTGCCAGCCTCAGCTCCTACAATGAGCAGTTCTTC
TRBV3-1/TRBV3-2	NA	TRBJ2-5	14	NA	CASSHAAGGETQYF	TGTGCCAGCAGCCATGCGGCAGGGGGGGAGACCCAGTACTTC
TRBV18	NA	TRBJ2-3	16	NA	CASSAIVPRGTDTQYF	TGTGCCAGCTCAGCGATCGTCCCGAGGGGCACAGATACGCAGTATTTT
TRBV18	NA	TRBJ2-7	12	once	CASSPQGGEQYF	TGTGCCAGCTCACCACAGGGAGGCGAGCAGTACTTC
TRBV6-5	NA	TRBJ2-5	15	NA	CASSLWGRRVETQYF	TGTGCCAGCAGCCTTTGGGGGAGGAGAGTGGAGACCCAGTACTTC
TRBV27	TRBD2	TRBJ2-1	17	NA	CASSLSGVAGSYNEQFF	TGTGCCAGCAGTTTATCCGGAGTAGCGGGGTCCTACAATGAGCAGTTCTTC
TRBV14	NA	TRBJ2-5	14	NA	CASSQTQGFETQYF	TGTGCCAGCAGCCAAACACAGGGTTTCGAGACCCAGTACTTC
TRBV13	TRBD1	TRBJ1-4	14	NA	CASKGQGIREKLFF	TGTGCCAGCAAGGGACAGGGGATTCGCGAAAAACTGTTTTTT
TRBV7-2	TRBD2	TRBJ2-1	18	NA	CASSLVASGTSSYNEQFF	TGTGCCAGCAGCTTAGTGGCTAGCGGGACCAGCTCCTACAATGAGCAGTTCTTC
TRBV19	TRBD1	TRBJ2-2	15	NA	CASSRQGGYLGELFF	TGTGCCAGTAGCCGACAGGGCGGGTATTTAGGGGAGCTGTTTTTT
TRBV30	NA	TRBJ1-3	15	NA	CAWSLAGRSGNTIYF	TGTGCCTGGAGTCTAGCAGGGAGGTCTGGAAACACCATATATTTT
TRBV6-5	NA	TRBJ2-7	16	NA	CASSYSRGRHRYEQYF	TGTGCCAGCAGTTACTCGAGAGGGCGACATCGGTACGAGCAGTACTTC
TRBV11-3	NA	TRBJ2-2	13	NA	CASSSLYTGELFF	TGTGCCAGCAGCTCCCTTTACACCGGGGAGCTGTTTTTT
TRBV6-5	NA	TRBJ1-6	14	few	CASSYATRGGALHF	TGTGCCAGCAGTTACGCTACCCGGGGAGGCGCCCTCCACTTT
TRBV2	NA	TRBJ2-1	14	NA	CASSERLARGEQFF	TGTGCCAGCAGTGAGCGGCTAGCCCGTGGTGAGCAGTTCTTC
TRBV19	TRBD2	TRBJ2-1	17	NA	CASSIDSGSVQVNEQFF	TGTGCCAGTAGTATCGACAGCGGGAGCGTACAGGTCAATGAGCAGTTCTTC
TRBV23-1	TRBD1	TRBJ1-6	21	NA	CASSQKFHTGEVFEGNSPLHF	TGCGCCAGCAGTCAAAAGTTCCATACAGGGGAAGTTTTTGAGGGTAATTCACCCCTCCACTTT
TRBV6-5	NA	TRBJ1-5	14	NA	CASGGGMGNQPQHF	TGTGCCAGCGGGGGGGGAATGGGCAATCAGCCCCAGCATTTT
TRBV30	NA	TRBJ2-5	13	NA	CAWSVTGGETQYF	TGTGCCTGGAGTGTAACTGGCGGAGAGACCCAGTACTTC
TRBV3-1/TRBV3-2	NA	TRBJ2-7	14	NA	CASSQGQNSYEQYF	TGTGCCAGCAGCCAAGGCCAGAACTCCTACGAGCAGTACTTC
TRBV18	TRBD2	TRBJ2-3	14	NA	CASSPGLAPDTQYF	TGTGCCAGCTCACCCGGACTAGCACCAGATACGCAGTATTTT
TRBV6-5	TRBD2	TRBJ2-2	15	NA	CASSRQAGVLGELFF	TGTGCCAGCAGTCGACAAGCGGGAGTTCTCGGGGAGCTGTTTTTT
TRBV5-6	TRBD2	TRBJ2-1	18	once	CASSPRTSGRAYRNEQFF	TGTGCCAGCAGCCCACGGACTAGCGGGAGGGCCTATCGCAATGAGCAGTTCTTC
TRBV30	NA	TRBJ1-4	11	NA	CAWSRGEKLFF	TGTGCCTGGAGCAGGGGAGAAAAACTGTTTTTT
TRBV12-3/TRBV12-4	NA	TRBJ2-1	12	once	CASSLMGTSGFF	TGTGCCAGCAGTTTGATGGGGACTTCGGGGTTCTTC
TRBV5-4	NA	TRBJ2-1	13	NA	CASSSRHRNEQFF	TGTGCCAGCAGCTCCCGACATCGAAATGAGCAGTTCTTC
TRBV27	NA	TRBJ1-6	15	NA	CASSLSGQSNSPLHF	TGTGCCAGCAGTTTATCCGGACAGAGTAATTCACCCCTCCACTTT
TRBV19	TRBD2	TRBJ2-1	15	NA	CAISDSGATYNEQFF	TGTGCCATCTCCGATAGCGGGGCTACTTACAATGAGCAGTTCTTC